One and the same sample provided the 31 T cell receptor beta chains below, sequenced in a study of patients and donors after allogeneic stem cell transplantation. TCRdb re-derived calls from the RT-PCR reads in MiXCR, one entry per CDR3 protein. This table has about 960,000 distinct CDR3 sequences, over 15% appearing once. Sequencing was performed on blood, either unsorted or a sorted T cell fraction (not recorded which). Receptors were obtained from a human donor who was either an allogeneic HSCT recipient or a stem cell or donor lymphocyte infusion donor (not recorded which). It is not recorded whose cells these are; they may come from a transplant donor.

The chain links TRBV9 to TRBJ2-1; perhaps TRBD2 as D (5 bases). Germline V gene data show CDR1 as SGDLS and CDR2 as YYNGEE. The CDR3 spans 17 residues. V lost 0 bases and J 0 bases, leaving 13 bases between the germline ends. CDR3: CASSVELGLSSYNEQFF. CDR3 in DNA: TGTGCCAGCAGCGTAGAGCTTGGACTTAGCTCCTACAATGAGCAGTTCTTC.

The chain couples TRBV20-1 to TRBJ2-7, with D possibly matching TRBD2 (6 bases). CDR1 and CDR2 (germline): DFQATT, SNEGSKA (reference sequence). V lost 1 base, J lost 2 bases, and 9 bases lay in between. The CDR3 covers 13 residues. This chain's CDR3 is CSARGSGTYEQYF. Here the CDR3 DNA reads TGCAGTGCTAGAGGTAGCGGAACCTACGAGCAGTACTTC.

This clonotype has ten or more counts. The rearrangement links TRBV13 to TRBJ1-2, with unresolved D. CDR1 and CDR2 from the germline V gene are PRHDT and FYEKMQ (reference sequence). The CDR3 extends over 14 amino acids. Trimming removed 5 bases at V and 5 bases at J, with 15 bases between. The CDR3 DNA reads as TGTGCCAGCAGCATTGCCCAGGTCGGTTATGGCTACACCTTC. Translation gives CASSIAQVGYGYTF.

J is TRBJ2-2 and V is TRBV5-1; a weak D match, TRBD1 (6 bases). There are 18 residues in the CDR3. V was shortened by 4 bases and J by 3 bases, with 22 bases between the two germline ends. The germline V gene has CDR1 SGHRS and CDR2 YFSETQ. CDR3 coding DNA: TGCGCCAGCAGCCCGCCGCCCCCAGGGGTTAGGGACACCGGGGAGCTGTTTTTT. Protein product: CASSPPPPGVRDTGELFF.

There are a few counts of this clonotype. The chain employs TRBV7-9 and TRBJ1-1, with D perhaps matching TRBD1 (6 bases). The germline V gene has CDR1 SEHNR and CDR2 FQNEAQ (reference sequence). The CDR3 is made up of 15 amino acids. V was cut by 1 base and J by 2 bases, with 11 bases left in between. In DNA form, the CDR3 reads TGTGCCAGCAGCTTAGGGACCAGGGGTAACACTGAAGCTTTCTTT. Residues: CASSLGTRGNTEAFF.

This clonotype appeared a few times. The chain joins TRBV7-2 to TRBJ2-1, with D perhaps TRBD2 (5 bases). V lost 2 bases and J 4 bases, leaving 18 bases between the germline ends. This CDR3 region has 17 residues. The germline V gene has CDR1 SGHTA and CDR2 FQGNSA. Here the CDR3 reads CASSLRADRERYNEQFF. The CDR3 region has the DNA TGTGCCAGCAGCTTACGGGCAGATCGGGAACGGTACAATGAGCAGTTCTTC.

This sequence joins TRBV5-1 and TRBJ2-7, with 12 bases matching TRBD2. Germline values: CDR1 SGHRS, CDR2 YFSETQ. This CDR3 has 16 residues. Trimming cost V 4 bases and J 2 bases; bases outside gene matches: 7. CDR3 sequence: CASSGGLAGLAYEQYF. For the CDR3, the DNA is TGCGCCAGCAGCGGTGGACTAGCGGGGCTTGCCTACGAGCAGTACTTC.

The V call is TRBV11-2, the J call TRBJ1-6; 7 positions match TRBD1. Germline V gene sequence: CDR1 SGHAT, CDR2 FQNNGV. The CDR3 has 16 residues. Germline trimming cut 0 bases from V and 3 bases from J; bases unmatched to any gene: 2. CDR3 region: CASSLDRQGYNSPLHF. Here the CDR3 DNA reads TGTGCCAGCAGCTTAGACCGACAGGGCTATAATTCACCCCTCCACTTT.

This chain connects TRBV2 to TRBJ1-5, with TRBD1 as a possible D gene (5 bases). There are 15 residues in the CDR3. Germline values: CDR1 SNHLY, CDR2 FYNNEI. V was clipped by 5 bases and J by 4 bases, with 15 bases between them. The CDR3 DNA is TGTGCCAGCAGTCCGGTATTGGGGGGGAATCAGCCCCAGCATTTT. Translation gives CASSPVLGGNQPQHF.

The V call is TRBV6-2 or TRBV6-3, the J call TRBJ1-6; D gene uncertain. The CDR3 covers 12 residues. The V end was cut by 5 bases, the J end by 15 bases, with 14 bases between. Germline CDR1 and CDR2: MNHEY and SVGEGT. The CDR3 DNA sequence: TGTGCCAGCAGTAGGTACCACCGCAGCCTCCACTTT. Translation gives CASSRYHRSLHF.

The CDR3 DNA sequence: TGTGCCAGCAGCTTAGCGCACAGGGTGTGGGGCTACGAGCAGTACTTC. The encoded protein is CASSLAHRVWGYEQYF. J is TRBJ2-7 and V is TRBV7-2; a weak D match, TRBD1 (6 bases). Per germline, CDR1 SGHTA and CDR2 FQGNSA. CDR3 length: 16 residues. V was clipped by 0 bases and J by 3 bases, with 15 bases between them.

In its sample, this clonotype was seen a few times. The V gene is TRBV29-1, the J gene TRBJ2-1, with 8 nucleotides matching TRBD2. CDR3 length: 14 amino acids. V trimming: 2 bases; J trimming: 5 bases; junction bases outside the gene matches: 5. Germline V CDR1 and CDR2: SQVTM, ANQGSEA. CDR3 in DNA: TGCAGCGTTGAAACGGGACTAGAACACAATGAGCAGTTCTTC. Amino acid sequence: CSVETGLEHNEQFF.

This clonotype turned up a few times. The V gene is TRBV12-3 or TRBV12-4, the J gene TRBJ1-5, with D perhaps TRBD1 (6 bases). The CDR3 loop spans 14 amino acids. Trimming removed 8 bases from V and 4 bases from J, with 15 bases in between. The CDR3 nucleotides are TGTGCCAGCTCCCCCAGACAGGCGAATCAGCCCCAGCATTTT. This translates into CASSPRQANQPQHF.

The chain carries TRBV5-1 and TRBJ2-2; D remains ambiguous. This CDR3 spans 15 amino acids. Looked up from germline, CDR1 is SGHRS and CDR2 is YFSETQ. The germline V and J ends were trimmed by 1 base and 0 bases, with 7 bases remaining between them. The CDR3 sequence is CASSLQQSNTGELFF. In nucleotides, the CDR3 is TGCGCCAGCAGCTTGCAACAGTCGAACACCGGGGAGCTGTTTTTT.

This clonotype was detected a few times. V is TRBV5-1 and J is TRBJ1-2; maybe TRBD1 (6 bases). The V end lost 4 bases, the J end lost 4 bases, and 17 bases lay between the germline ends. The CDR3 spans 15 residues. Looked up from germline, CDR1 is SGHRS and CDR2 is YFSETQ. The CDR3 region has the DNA TGCGCCAGCAGCCTAGGACAGTCAGCCACCTATGGCTACACCTTC. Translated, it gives CASSLGQSATYGYTF.

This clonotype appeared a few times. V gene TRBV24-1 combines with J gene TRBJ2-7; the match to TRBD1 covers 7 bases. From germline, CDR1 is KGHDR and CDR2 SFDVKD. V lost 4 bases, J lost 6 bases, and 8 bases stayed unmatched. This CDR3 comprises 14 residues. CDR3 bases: TGTGCCACCAGTGACCTAAGACAGGGCGGCGAGCAGTACTTC. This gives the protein CATSDLRQGGEQYF.

In nucleotides, the CDR3 is TGTGCCAGCAGCCCTGGGACAGAAAACCCCTATGGCTACACCTTC. Translating it yields CASSPGTENPYGYTF. V usage is TRBV11-2 and J usage is TRBJ1-2, with 7 bases fitting TRBD1. The CDR3 sequence is 15 residues long. Unmatched junction bases numbered 10, after V lost 5 bases and J lost 4 bases. Germline V lookup: CDR1 SGHAT, CDR2 FQNNGV.

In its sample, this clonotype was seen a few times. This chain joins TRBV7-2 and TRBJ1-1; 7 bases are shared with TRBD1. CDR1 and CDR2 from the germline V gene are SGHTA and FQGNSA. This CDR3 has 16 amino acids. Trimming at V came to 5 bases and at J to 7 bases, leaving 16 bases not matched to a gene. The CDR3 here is CASSPIGTAGGREAFF. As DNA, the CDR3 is TGTGCCAGCAGCCCCATCGGGACAGCAGGGGGTCGTGAAGCTTTCTTT.

Written as DNA, the CDR3 is TGCGCCAGCAGTTTTCCACCGGGACTAGAATCCAGACGGTTCTTC. Its translation: CASSFPPGLESRRFF. The genes are TRBV5-1 and TRBJ2-1; 8 nucleotides line up with TRBD2. CDR1 and CDR2 from the germline V gene are SGHRS and YFSETQ. This CDR3 is built from 15 residues. V lost 5 bases, J lost 15 bases, and 19 bases stayed unmatched.

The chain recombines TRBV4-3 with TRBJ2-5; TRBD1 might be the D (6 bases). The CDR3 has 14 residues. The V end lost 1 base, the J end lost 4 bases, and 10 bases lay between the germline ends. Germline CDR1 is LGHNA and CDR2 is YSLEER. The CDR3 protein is CASSQARGLETQYF. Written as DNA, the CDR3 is TGCGCCAGCAGCCAAGCCAGGGGTTTAGAGACCCAGTACTTC.

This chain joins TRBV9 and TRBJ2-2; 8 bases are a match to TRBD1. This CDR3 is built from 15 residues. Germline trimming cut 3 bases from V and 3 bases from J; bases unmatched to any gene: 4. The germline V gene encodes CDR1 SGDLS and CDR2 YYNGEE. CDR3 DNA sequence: TGTGCCAGCAGCGCGCGACAGGGGTACACCGGGGAGCTGTTTTTT. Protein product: CASSARQGYTGELFF.

CDR3 nucleotide sequence: TGTGCCAGCAGGGAGGGGAGGGGGGAAAACATTCAGTACTTC. Protein: CASREGRGENIQYF. The chain has TRBV12-3 or TRBV12-4 and TRBJ2-4; TRBD2 is a possible D gene (7 bases). CDR3 size: 14 residues. V lost 6 bases and J 5 bases, leaving 14 bases between the germline ends.

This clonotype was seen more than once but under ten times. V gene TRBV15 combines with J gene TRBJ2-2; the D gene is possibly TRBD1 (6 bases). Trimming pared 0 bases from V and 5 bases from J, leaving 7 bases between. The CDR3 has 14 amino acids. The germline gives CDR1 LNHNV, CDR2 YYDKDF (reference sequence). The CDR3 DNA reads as TGTGCCACCAGCAGAGAGGGGGCAACCGGGGAGCTGTTTTTT. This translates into CATSREGATGELFF.

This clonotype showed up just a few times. CDR3 sequence: CASSPTVGNSPLHF. The CDR3 DNA is TGTGCCAGCAGCCCCACAGTGGGAAATTCACCCCTCCACTTT. The chain is built from TRBV7-9 and TRBJ1-6; D gene ambiguous. The V end was cut by 5 bases, the J end by 7 bases, with 12 bases between. Germline CDR1 and CDR2: SEHNR and FQNEAQ (reference sequence). The CDR3 is 14 residues long.

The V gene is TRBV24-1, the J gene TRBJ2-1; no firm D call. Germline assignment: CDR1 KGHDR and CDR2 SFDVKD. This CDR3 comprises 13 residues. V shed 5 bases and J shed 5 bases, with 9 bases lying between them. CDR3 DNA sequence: TGTGCCACCAGTGGCGTAAAAAACAATGAGCAGTTCTTC. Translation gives CATSGVKNNEQFF.

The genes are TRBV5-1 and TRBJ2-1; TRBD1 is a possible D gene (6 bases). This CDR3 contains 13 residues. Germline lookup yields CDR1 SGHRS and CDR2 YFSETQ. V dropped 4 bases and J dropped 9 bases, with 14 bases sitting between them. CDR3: CASSKTGLGEQFF. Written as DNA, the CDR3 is TGCGCCAGCAGCAAGACAGGATTAGGTGAGCAGTTCTTC.

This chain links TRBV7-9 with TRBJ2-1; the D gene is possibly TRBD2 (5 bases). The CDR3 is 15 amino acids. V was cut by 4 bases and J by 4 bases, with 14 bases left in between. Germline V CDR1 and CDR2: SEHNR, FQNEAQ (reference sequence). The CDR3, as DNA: TGTGCCAGCAGCTCCCCGGGATTTGGATACAATGAGCAGTTCTTC. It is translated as CASSSPGFGYNEQFF.

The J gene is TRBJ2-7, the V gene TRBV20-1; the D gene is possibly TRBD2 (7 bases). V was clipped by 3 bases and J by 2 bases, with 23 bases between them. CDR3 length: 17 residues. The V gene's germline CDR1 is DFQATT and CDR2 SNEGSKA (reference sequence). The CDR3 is CSASFRARGGDTYEQYF. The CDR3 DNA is TGCAGTGCTAGCTTTCGGGCACGGGGAGGGGACACCTACGAGCAGTACTTC.

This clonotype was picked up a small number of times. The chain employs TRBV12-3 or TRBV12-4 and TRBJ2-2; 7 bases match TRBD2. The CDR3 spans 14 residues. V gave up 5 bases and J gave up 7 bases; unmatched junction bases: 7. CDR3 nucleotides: TGTGCCAGCAGTCCCCTCACGGGGGGCGGGGAGCTGTTTTTT. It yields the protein CASSPLTGGGELFF.

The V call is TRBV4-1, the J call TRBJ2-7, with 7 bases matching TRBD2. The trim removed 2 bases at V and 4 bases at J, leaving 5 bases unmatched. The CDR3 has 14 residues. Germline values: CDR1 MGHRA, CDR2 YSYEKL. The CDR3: CASSQPLAAYEQYF. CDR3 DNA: TGCGCCAGCAGCCAACCTCTAGCGGCATACGAGCAGTACTTC.

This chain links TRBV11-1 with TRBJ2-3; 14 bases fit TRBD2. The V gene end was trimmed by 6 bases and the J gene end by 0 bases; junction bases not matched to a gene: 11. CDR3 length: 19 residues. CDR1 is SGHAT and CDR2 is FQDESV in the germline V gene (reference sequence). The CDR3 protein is CASRPGLAGAKGSTDTQYF. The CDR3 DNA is TGTGCCAGCAGACCGGGACTAGCGGGAGCCAAGGGAAGCACAGATACGCAGTATTTT.